The next 5 T cell receptor beta chains were all read from a single sample in a study of cytomegalovirus exposure and HLA in healthy donors. Use of 60 Vbeta and 13 Jbeta primers characterized the PCR. The protocol was immunoSEQ multiplex PCR, while the TCRdb copy is restricted to in-frame clones and leaves out a portion. The top ten hold roughly 2.8% of the sample, which has 140,000 to 150,000 clones, over 80% seen once. The sample consisted of PBMCs. These receptors were collected from a woman aged 30 to 39 in good health and CMV-seronegative.

The V gene is TRBV6-1, the J gene TRBJ2-7, with a weak D call TRBD1 (6 bases). The CDR3 covers 13 residues. CDR1 and CDR2 (germline): MNHNS, SASEGT. With 11 bases removed from V and 0 bases from J, the gap between germline ends came to 14 bases. The CDR3 DNA is TGTGCCTCACAGCACAGGGTCTCCTACGAGCAGTACTTC. Its protein product is CASQHRVSYEQYF.

The V call is TRBV29-1, the J call TRBJ2-3; 8 bases match TRBD2. Unmatched junction bases numbered 14, after V lost 5 bases and J lost 4 bases. The CDR3 loop spans 16 amino acids. Germline assignment: CDR1 SQVTM and CDR2 ANQGSEA. The CDR3 DNA reads TGCAGCGTTCAGGGCAGGGGCGGGAGGAGCCCAGATACGCAGTATTTT. Translation: CSVQGRGGRSPDTQYF.

The V call is TRBV30, the J call TRBJ2-7, with no clear D. The CDR3 consists of 13 residues. The germline V and J ends were trimmed by 1 base and 4 bases, with 11 bases remaining between them. Germline V lookup: CDR1 GTSNPN, CDR2 SVGIG (reference sequence). DNA for the CDR3: TGTGCCTGGAGTGCCCAGGTTAGGTACGAGCAGTACTTC. It codes for CAWSAQVRYEQYF. Combining the CDR3 with reference TRBV30 and TRBJ2-7 gives the whole variable domain SQTIHQWPATLVQPVGSPLSLECTVEGTSNPNLYWYRQAAGRGLQLLFYSVGIGQISSEVPQNLSASRPQDRQFILSSKKLLLSDSGFYLCAWSAQVRYEQYFGPGTRLTVT.

This rearrangement joins TRBV19 to TRBJ2-5; possibly TRBD1 for D (6 bases). CDR1 LNHDA and CDR2 SQIVND come from the germline V gene (reference sequence). The V end was cut by 4 bases, the J end by 5 bases, with 11 bases between. The CDR3 covers 13 residues. CDR3 bases: TGTGCCAGTAGTAGACACAGGGAGGAGACCCAGTACTTC. Its translation: CASSRHREETQYF.

The V gene is TRBV5-5, the J gene TRBJ2-3; a possible D gene is TRBD2 (6 bases). Germline CDR1 and CDR2: SGHKS and YYEKEE (reference sequence). The CDR3 has 14 amino acids. V lost 0 bases, J lost 6 bases, and 11 bases lay in between. DNA for the CDR3: TGTGCCAGCAGCTTGGGGGGGGTAGGGGATACGCAGTATTTT. Translated, it gives CASSLGGVGDTQYF.